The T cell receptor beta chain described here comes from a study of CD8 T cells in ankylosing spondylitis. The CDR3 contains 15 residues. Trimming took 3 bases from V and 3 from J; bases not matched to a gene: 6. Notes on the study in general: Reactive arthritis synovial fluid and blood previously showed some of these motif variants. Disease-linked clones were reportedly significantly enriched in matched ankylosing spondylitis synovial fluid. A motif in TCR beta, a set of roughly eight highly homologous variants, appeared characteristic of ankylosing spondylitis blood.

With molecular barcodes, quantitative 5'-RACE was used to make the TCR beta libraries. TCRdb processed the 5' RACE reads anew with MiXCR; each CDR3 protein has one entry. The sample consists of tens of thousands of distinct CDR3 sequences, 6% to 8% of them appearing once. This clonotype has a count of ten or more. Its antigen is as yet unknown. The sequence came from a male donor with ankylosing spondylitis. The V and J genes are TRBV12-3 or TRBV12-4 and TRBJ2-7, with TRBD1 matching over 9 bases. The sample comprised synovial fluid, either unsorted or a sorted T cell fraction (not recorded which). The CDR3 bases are TGTGCCAGCAGTTTGGAAGGGACAGGGTTCTACGAGCAGTACTTC. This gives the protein CASSLEGTGFYEQYF.